These 31 T cell receptor beta chains were sequenced from one sample in a study of shared clonotypes between healthy human individuals. The data were produced by immunoSEQ multiplex PCR, yet TCRdb's version contains in-frame clones alone and is incomplete. The data contain approximately 92,000 clones, over 60% of them singletons. Sequencing input: memory CD8+ T cells sorted from blood. Subset defined: CD45RO+ cells pooled with CCR7-negative TemRA cells. These receptors all stem from a man aged 25-40 years in good health.

V usage is TRBV27 and J usage is TRBJ2-5; no firm D call. Between the trimmed V and J ends, which lost 8 bases and 5 bases, there was a span of 6 bases. There are 10 residues in the CDR3. The germline V gene encodes CDR1 MNHEY and CDR2 SMNVEV (reference sequence). The CDR3 nucleotides read TGTGCCAGCGGGTGGGAGACCCAGTACTTC. It translates to CASGWETQYF.

This clone has only one observation. The chain carries TRBV29-1 and TRBJ2-7; D ambiguous. V shed 4 bases and J shed 0 bases, with 10 bases lying between them. CDR1 and CDR2 (germline): SQVTM, ANQGSEA. CDR3 length equals 13 residues. The CDR3 sequence is CSVASETSYEQYF. DNA of the CDR3: TGCAGCGTTGCTTCCGAGACCTCCTACGAGCAGTACTTC.

The rearrangement joins TRBV7-2 to TRBJ2-7, with TRBD1 matching 8 bases. The CDR3 loop spans 18 amino acids. Germline V gene data show CDR1 as SGHTA and CDR2 as FQGNSA. V was clipped by 1 base and J by 3 bases; unmatched bases: 14. CDR3 region: CASSLVGATGVIVYEQYF. The CDR3 coding sequence is TGTGCCAGCAGCTTAGTGGGGGCGACAGGGGTAATTGTCTACGAGCAGTACTTC.

The V call is TRBV28, the J call TRBJ2-1; the D is unclear. Looked up from germline, CDR1 is MDHEN and CDR2 is SYDVKM. The CDR3 covers 15 residues. Trimming shortened V by 6 bases and J by 8 bases, and 20 bases separated the two germline ends. The CDR3 sequence: CASSQIVSSNDEQFF. For the CDR3, the DNA is TGTGCCAGCAGCCAGATAGTCTCTTCGAACGATGAGCAGTTCTTC. Full variable domain (remainder filled in from reference TRBV28 and TRBJ2-1): DVKVTQSSRYLVKRTGEKVFLECVQDMDHENMFWYRQDPGLGLRLIYFSYDVKMKEKGDIPEGYSVSREKKERFSLILESASTNQTSMYLCASSQIVSSNDEQFFGPGTRLTVL.

CDR3 coding DNA: TGTGCCAGCAGTTACTCAGCGCTCCCTTACAATGAGCAGTTCTTC. The encoded protein is CASSYSALPYNEQFF. This chain connects TRBV6-5 to TRBJ2-1; D unclear. V was pared by 0 bases and J by 4 bases, with 10 bases between. The CDR3 has 15 amino acids. Germline lookup yields CDR1 MNHEY and CDR2 SVGAGI.

This clone showed up just a few times. The rearrangement links TRBV19 to TRBJ1-5; D is perhaps TRBD1 (5 bases). This CDR3 spans 15 amino acids. V was clipped by 2 bases and J by 4 bases, with 12 bases between them. From germline, CDR1 is LNHDA and CDR2 SQIVND (reference sequence). The chain's CDR3 is CASSITGTANQPQHF. CDR3 nucleotide sequence: TGTGCCAGTAGTATAACCGGGACTGCTAATCAGCCCCAGCATTTT.

Note on this clone: Other DNA sequences in the sample encode the same CDR3. The chain has TRBV6-1 and TRBJ2-2, with TRBD2 matching over 10 bases. Germline CDR1 and CDR2: MNHNS and SASEGT. This CDR3 contains 15 residues. The V segment lost 6 bases and the J segment 7 bases; nucleotides outside the gene matches: 8. CDR3 coding DNA: TGTGCCAGCAGCCGAGCGGGAGGGCGGGGCGGGGAGCTGTTTTTT. Protein: CASSRAGGRGGELFF.

This clone was counted between two and nine times. For the CDR3, the DNA is TGTGCCAGTAGTATCAGTCTAGCGGTCACGGCAGATACGCAGTATTTT. Translation gives CASSISLAVTADTQYF. V gene TRBV19 combines with J gene TRBJ2-3; 7 bases are a match to TRBD2. Trimming cost V 3 bases and J 4 bases; bases outside gene matches: 10. The germline gives CDR1 LNHDA, CDR2 SQIVND (reference sequence). CDR3 size: 16 residues.

This chain uses TRBV29-1 with TRBJ2-3; no reliable D call. Germline values: CDR1 SQVTM, CDR2 ANQGSEA. Trimming took off 4 bases at V and 2 bases at J, with 13 bases between the two ends. CDR3 length: 14 amino acids. For the CDR3, the DNA is TGCAGCGTTGGACTGAGCCAGTTCACAGATACGCAGTATTTT. Amino acids: CSVGLSQFTDTQYF.

J is TRBJ2-1 and V is TRBV6-6, with 11 bases fitting TRBD2. Germline assignment: CDR1 MNHNY and CDR2 SVGAGI (reference sequence). Trimming cost V 0 bases and J 6 bases; bases outside gene matches: 1. The CDR3 runs to 15 residues. CDR3 sequence (DNA): TGTGCCAGCAGTTACTCACTAGCGGGAGTCAATGAGCAGTTCTTC. It is translated as CASSYSLAGVNEQFF.

This clone has only a few counts. The genes are TRBV15 and TRBJ1-2; the D is unclear. Germline V lookup: CDR1 LNHNV, CDR2 YYDKDF (reference sequence). Trimming removed 1 base at V and 3 bases at J, with 9 bases between. This CDR3 has 14 residues. The CDR3 DNA reads TGTGCCACCAGCAGAGGTGGCTCCTACTATGGCTACACCTTC. This translates into CATSRGGSYYGYTF.

There are a few counts of this clone. The rearrangement joins TRBV7-9 to TRBJ2-1; the D is unclear. CDR3 size: 11 residues. V lost 7 bases and J lost 6, with 7 bases in between. Germline loops: CDR1 SEHNR, CDR2 FQNEAQ (reference sequence). The CDR3 region is CASNEVNEQFF. The CDR3 DNA is TGTGCCAGCAACGAGGTCAATGAGCAGTTCTTC.

This chain connects TRBV2 to TRBJ2-7; D is undetermined. The CDR3 length is 15 residues. Germline CDR1 and CDR2: SNHLY and FYNNEI. V was cut by 1 base and J by 2 bases, with 12 bases left in between. This CDR3 reads CASSEDDFSTYEQYF. The CDR3 DNA sequence: TGTGCCAGCAGTGAAGACGACTTTTCGACCTACGAGCAGTACTTC.

This clone has just one count. This may arise from a read error, as a much more abundant clone is one base away. V is TRBV13 and J is TRBJ2-7; 11 nucleotides agree with TRBD1. The junction had 4 bases not matched to a gene; V was cut back by 6 bases and J by 3 bases. The length of the CDR3 is 14 residues. Per the germline V gene, CDR1 is PRHDT and CDR2 is FYEKMQ (reference sequence). DNA of the CDR3: TGTGCCAGCAGTACCGGGACAGGGGGCTACGAGCAGTACTTC. It encodes CASSTGTGGYEQYF.

This clone was counted between two and nine times. Other DNA sequences of this sample code for an identical CDR3. The chain joins TRBV19 to TRBJ1-1, with D tentatively TRBD1 (5 bases). The germline gives CDR1 LNHDA, CDR2 SQIVND (reference sequence). The length of the CDR3 is 13 residues. V was cut by 6 bases and J by 0 bases, with 8 bases left in between. The CDR3 region is CASSGGMNTEAFF. CDR3 bases: TGTGCCAGTAGCGGGGGAATGAACACTGAAGCTTTCTTT. Full variable domain (rest looked up from reference TRBV19 and TRBJ1-1): DGGITQSPKYLFRKEGQNVTLSCEQNLNHDAMYWYRQDPGQGLRLIYYSQIVNDFQKGDIAEGYSVSREKKESFPLTVTSAQKNPTAFYLCASSGGMNTEAFFGQGTRLTVV.

This clone was recorded at least ten times. The chain uses TRBV6-4 and TRBJ2-3; TRBD2 matches 13 bases. Germline CDR1 reads MRHNA; CDR2 reads SNTAGT. CDR3 length equals 16 residues. Trimming at V came to 0 bases and at J to 6 bases, leaving 3 bases not matched to a gene. The CDR3 bases are TGTGCCAGCAGTGACTCTGGGACTAGCGGGACGGATACGCAGTATTTT. Protein: CASSDSGTSGTDTQYF.

V is TRBV9 and J is TRBJ1-2, with no clear D. The V and J ends lost 0 bases and 9 bases respectively, with 12 bases between them. The CDR3 is 13 residues long. Germline V gene data show CDR1 as SGDLS and CDR2 as YYNGEE. The CDR3 DNA sequence: TGTGCCAGCAGCGTAGGGCCCGTGGACCGCTACACCTTC. Protein sequence: CASSVGPVDRYTF.

Only a few counts were recorded for this clone. The chain joins TRBV5-5 to TRBJ2-5; 9 bases map to TRBD1. The V and J ends lost 1 base and 3 bases, in that order; junction bases with no gene match: 10. Germline loops: CDR1 SGHKS, CDR2 YYEKEE (reference sequence). The CDR3 has 17 residues. In nucleotides, the CDR3 is TGTGCCAGCAGCTTGTCGTTTTACCGGGACAGGGAAGAGACCCAGTACTTC. It translates to CASSLSFYRDREETQYF.

The CDR3 DNA is TGTGCCAGCTCAGCCCCCTACGAGCAGTACTTC. Protein: CASSAPYEQYF. The V and J genes are TRBV7-2 and TRBJ2-7, with D hard to call. CDR1 is SGHTA and CDR2 is FQGNSA in the germline V gene. The V and J ends lost 8 bases and 2 bases respectively, with 7 bases between them. This CDR3 is 11 amino acids long.

The rearrangement uses TRBV6-5 and TRBJ2-7; TRBD2 matches at 11 bases. Losses at the gene ends were 4 bases for V and 6 bases for J; bases not matched to a gene: 8. There are 15 residues in the CDR3. Germline loops: CDR1 MNHEY, CDR2 SVGAGI. The CDR3 sequence is CASSSLLTSGIEQYF. The CDR3 DNA reads TGTGCCAGCAGTTCCCTCCTGACTAGCGGGATCGAGCAGTACTTC.

The J gene is TRBJ2-2, the V gene TRBV2; tentative D call: TRBD2 (5 bases). Germline assignment: CDR1 SNHLY and CDR2 FYNNEI. Trimming stripped 5 bases from V and 6 bases from J, with 16 bases between. The CDR3 runs to 15 residues. The CDR3 nucleotides read TGTGCCAGCAGTAAGGTCAGCGAGGGAGCCGGGGAGCTGTTTTTT. It yields the protein CASSKVSEGAGELFF.

There are many counts of this clone. The chain carries TRBV4-3 and TRBJ1-4; tentatively, D is TRBD1 (5 bases). CDR1 LGHNA and CDR2 YSLEER come from the germline V gene. Trimming took 3 bases from V and 7 from J, leaving 15 bases between them. The CDR3 consists of 15 residues. The DNA for the CDR3 is TGCGCCAGCAGCCAGGGATCGGGACTGAGTGAAAAACTGTTTTTT. Translating it yields CASSQGSGLSEKLFF.

J is TRBJ1-2 and V is TRBV6-1; perhaps TRBD1 as D (5 bases). V was pared by 1 base and J by 4 bases, with 7 bases between. Per the germline V gene, CDR1 is MNHNS and CDR2 is SASEGT. This CDR3 comprises 13 residues. The CDR3 nucleotides are TGTGCCAGCAGTGAAGTTGGGACCTATGGCTACACCTTC. This codes for CASSEVGTYGYTF.

In this sample, this clone turned up a few times. Here the CDR3 reads CAWTVGGAGEQYF. CDR3 DNA: TGTGCCTGGACCGTCGGGGGGGCAGGCGAGCAGTACTTC. The chain links TRBV30 to TRBJ2-7, with 8 bases lining up with TRBD2. The J segment lost 6 bases and the V segment lost 4 bases, leaving 8 bases of the junction unmatched. The CDR3 loop spans 13 amino acids. Per the germline V gene, CDR1 is GTSNPN and CDR2 is SVGIG (reference sequence).

CDR3 region: CSSRWGAEQYF. CDR3 coding DNA: TGCAGCTCTAGATGGGGAGCCGAGCAGTACTTC. The chain is built from TRBV29-1 and TRBJ2-7, with a weak D call TRBD2 (5 bases). Looked up from germline, CDR1 is SQVTM and CDR2 is ANQGSEA. The CDR3 runs 11 residues. Between the trimmed V and J ends, which lost 8 bases and 6 bases, there was a span of 14 bases.

A remark on this clone: The sample carries other DNA sequences with the same CDR3. The chain is built from TRBV27 and TRBJ1-5; TRBD1 aligns across 7 bases. V gave up 5 bases and J gave up 3 bases; unmatched junction bases: 4. CDR3 length: 14 amino acids. Germline V lookup: CDR1 MNHEY, CDR2 SMNVEV (reference sequence). The CDR3 DNA follows: TGTGCCAGCAGTCTGACAGGGATCAATCAGCCCCAGCATTTT. This sequence encodes CASSLTGINQPQHF.

This sequence joins TRBV4-1 and TRBJ2-2, with D possibly being TRBD1 (6 bases). The germline V and J ends were trimmed by 4 bases and 7 bases, with 10 bases remaining between them. The CDR3 runs 13 residues. Germline V lookup: CDR1 MGHRA, CDR2 YSYEKL. In nucleotides, the CDR3 is TGCGCCAGCAGCCTCAGGGGTATCGGGGAGCTGTTTTTT. Its protein is CASSLRGIGELFF.

Only a few counts were recorded for this clone. The rearrangement links TRBV4-3 to TRBJ1-2; D is unresolved. CDR1 and CDR2 (germline): LGHNA, YSLEER. This CDR3 has 14 residues. V lost 0 bases to trimming and J lost 4 bases, with 9 bases between them. CDR3 sequence: CASSQDRISYGYTF. The CDR3 DNA follows: TGCGCCAGCAGCCAAGATCGGATAAGCTATGGCTACACCTTC.

This chain uses TRBV28 with TRBJ2-5, with TRBD2 as a possible D gene (10 bases). CDR3 size: 15 residues. V was shortened by 9 bases and J by 5 bases, with 22 bases between the two germline ends. Germline V CDR1 and CDR2: MDHEN, SYDVKM. For the CDR3, the DNA is TGTGCCAGTCTGGACAGGGGACTAGCGACGGAGACCCAGTACTTC. This gives the protein CASLDRGLATETQYF.

V gene TRBV4-3 combines with J gene TRBJ2-2; 8 nucleotides align to TRBD2. Germline CDR1 and CDR2: LGHNA and YSLEER. The J segment lost 6 bases and the V segment lost 6 bases, leaving 9 bases of the junction unmatched. CDR3 length equals 15 residues. The CDR3 sequence: CASSPGLEVAGELFF. CDR3 bases: TGCGCCAGCAGTCCGGGACTAGAGGTAGCCGGGGAGCTGTTTTTT.

This chain joins TRBV9 and TRBJ2-1; 7 bases map to TRBD2. The CDR3 is made up of 16 amino acids. Germline lookup yields CDR1 SGDLS and CDR2 YYNGEE. The trim removed 4 bases at V and 7 bases at J, leaving 14 bases unmatched. The CDR3 DNA reads TGTGCCAGCAGCTTAACCCTCCCGGGAGCGGGGAATGAGCAGTTCTTC. Translation gives CASSLTLPGAGNEQFF. Filled out from reference TRBV9 and TRBJ2-1, the complete variable domain reads DSGVTQTPKHLITATGQRVTLRCSPRSGDLSVYWYQQSLDQGLQFLIQYYNGEERAKGNILERFSAQQFPDLHSELNLSSLELGDSALYFCASSLTLPGAGNEQFFGPGTRLTVL.